These 2 T cell receptor beta chains originate from one sample sequenced in a study of blood T cell repertoires in COVID-19. Profiled with immunoSEQ multiplex PCR; TCRdb holds only in-frame clones, not every one. The table shows approximately 21,000 clones, with about 93% occurring only once. The sample consisted of peripheral blood. The receptor source for this set is a human donor in a cohort sampled during active COVID-19.

The count of this clone is one. The genes are TRBV6-6 and TRBJ2-2, with 13 positions matching TRBD2. This CDR3 has 15 residues. The germline V gene encodes CDR1 MNHNY and CDR2 SVGAGI (reference sequence). V lost 6 bases and J lost 7; bases outside the gene matches: 5. The CDR3 DNA sequence: TGTGCCAGCAGATCCGGACTAGCGGGGGTCGGGGAGCTGTTTTTT. It translates to CASRSGLAGVGELFF.

The V call is TRBV6-2 or TRBV6-3, the J call TRBJ1-5; perhaps TRBD1 as D (6 bases). This CDR3 region has 17 residues. The ends were cut back, 2 bases at V and 0 bases at J, with 14 bases in the middle. Germline V gene sequence: CDR1 MNHEY, CDR2 SVGEGT. CDR3 coding DNA: TGTGCCAGCAGTTACGGCAGGGGCACTTATAGCAATCAGCCCCAGCATTTT. Amino acid sequence: CASSYGRGTYSNQPQHF.